This T cell receptor (beta chain) derives from a study of cytomegalovirus exposure and HLA in healthy donors. This clone was seen only a few times. Its antigen remains unknown. 60 Vbeta and 13 Jbeta primers were used in PCR. Generated by immunoSEQ multiplex PCR, the TCRdb table keeps only in-frame clones and is missing some. The table records about 120,000 clones, about 9.4% of them present only once. Overall study findings and caveats: Among TCR beta chains, those listed as cytomegalovirus-associated numbered roughly 150. In an earlier analysis, in approximately 630 donors, most V segments appeared productive either ~90% or ~30% of the time.

CDR3 length equals 13 residues. V lost 2 bases and J 3 bases, leaving 7 bases between the germline ends. The germline CDR1 and CDR2 sequences are MNHEY and SMNVEV (reference sequence). Material: PBMCs. The clonotype originates from a woman aged 40 to 50 in good health and CMV-seropositive. The genes are TRBV27 and TRBJ1-1, with a possible D match to TRBD1 (5 bases). CDR3 protein: CASSLKGHTEAFF. In DNA, the CDR3 is TGTGCCAGCAGTTTAAAGGGGCACACTGAAGCTTTCTTT.